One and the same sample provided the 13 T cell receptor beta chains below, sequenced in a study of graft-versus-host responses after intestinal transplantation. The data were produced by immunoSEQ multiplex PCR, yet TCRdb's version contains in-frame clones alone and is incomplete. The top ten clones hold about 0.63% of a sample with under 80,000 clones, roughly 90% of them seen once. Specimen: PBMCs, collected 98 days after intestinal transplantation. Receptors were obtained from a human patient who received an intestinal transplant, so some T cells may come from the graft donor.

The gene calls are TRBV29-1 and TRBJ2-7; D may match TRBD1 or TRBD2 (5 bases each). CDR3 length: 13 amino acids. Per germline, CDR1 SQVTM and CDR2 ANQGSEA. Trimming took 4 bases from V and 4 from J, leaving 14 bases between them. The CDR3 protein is CSVARTQGYEQYF. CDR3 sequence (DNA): TGCAGCGTTGCGCGGACTCAGGGTTACGAGCAGTACTTC.

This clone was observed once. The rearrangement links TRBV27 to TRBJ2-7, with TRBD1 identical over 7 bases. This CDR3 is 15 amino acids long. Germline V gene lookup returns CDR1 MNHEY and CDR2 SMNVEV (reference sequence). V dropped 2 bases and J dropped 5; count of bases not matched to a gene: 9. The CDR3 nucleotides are TGTGCCAGCAGTTTAGTCCCGACAGGGACCCACGAGCAGTACTTC. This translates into CASSLVPTGTHEQYF.

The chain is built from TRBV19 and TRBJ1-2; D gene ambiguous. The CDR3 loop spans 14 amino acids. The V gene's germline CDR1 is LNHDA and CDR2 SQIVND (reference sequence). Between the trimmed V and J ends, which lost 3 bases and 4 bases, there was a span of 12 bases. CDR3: CASSILSGGYGYTF. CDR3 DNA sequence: TGTGCCAGTAGTATTCTTTCGGGAGGCTATGGCTACACCTTC.

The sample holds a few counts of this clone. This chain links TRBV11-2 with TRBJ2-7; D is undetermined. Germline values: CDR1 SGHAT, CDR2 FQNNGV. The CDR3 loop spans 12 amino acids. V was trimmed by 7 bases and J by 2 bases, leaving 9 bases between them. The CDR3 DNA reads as TGTGCCAGCACCCTCGGCCCCTACGAGCAGTACTTC. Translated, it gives CASTLGPYEQYF.

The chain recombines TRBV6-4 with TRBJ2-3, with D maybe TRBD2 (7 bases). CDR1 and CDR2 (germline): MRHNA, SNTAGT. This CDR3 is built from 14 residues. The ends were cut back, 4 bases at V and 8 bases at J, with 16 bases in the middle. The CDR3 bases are TGTGCCAGCAGTGGCGGGGGCGGCGGAATTACGCAGTATTTT. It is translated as CASSGGGGGITQYF.

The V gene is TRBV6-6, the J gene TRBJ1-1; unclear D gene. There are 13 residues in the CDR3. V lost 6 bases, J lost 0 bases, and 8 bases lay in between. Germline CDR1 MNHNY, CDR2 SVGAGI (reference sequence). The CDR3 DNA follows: TGTGCCAGCAGCGGACGGATGAACACTGAAGCTTTCTTT. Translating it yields CASSGRMNTEAFF.

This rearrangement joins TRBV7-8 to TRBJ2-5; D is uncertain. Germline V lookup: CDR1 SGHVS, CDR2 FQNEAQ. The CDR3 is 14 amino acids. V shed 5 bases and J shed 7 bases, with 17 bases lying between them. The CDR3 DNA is TGTGCCAGCAGCGCCCGTCGGTTCGGTGGGACCCAGTACTTC. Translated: CASSARRFGGTQYF.

CDR3 in DNA: TGTGCCAGCAGTCGGACACTCGACAGCTATGGCTACACCTTC. Translated: CASSRTLDSYGYTF. The chain has TRBV6-5 and TRBJ1-2; TRBD1 might be the D (5 bases). Trimming cost V 5 bases and J 4 bases, with 14 bases left between them. The V gene's germline CDR1 is MNHEY and CDR2 SVGAGI. This CDR3 is built from 14 residues.

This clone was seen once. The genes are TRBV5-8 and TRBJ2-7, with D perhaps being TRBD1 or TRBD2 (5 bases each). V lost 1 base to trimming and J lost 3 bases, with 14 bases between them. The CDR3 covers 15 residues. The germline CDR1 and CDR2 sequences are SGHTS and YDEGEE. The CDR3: CASSLRAGSFYEQYF. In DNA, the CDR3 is TGTGCCAGCAGCTTGAGGGCAGGGAGTTTCTACGAGCAGTACTTC.

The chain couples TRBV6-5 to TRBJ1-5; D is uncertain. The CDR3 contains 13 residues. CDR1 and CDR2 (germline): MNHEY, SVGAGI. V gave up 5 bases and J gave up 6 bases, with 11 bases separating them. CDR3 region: CASSERLGQPQHF. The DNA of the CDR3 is TGTGCCAGCAGTGAAAGGTTAGGTCAGCCCCAGCATTTT.

The CDR3 region has the DNA TGTGCCAGCAGTTCGGACAGGGGGTTGGCCTACGAGCAGTACTTC. Translating gives CASSSDRGLAYEQYF. The chain employs TRBV6-5 and TRBJ2-7, with 10 bases aligning to TRBD1. Germline loops: CDR1 MNHEY, CDR2 SVGAGI. This CDR3 comprises 15 residues. V lost 4 bases and J lost 2; bases outside the gene matches: 5.

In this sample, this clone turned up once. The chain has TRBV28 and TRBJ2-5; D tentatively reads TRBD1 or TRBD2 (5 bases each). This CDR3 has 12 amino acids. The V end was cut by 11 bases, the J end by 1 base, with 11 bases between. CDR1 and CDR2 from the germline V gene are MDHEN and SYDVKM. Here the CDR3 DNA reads TGTGCCTCGGGGCGGACCCAAGAGACCCAGTACTTC. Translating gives CASGRTQETQYF.

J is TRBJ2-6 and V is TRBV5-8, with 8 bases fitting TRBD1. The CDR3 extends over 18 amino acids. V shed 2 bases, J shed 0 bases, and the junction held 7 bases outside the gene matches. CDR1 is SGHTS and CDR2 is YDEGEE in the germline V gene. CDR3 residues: CASSLWTGPGSGANVLTF. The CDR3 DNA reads TGTGCCAGCAGCTTATGGACAGGGCCTGGCTCTGGGGCCAACGTCCTGACTTTC. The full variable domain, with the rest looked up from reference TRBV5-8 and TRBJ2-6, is EAGVTQSPTHLIKTRGQQATLRCSPISGHTSVYWYQQALGLGLQFLLWYDEGEERNRGNFPPRFSGRQFPNYSSELNVNALELEDSALYLCASSLWTGPGSGANVLTFGAGSRLTVL.